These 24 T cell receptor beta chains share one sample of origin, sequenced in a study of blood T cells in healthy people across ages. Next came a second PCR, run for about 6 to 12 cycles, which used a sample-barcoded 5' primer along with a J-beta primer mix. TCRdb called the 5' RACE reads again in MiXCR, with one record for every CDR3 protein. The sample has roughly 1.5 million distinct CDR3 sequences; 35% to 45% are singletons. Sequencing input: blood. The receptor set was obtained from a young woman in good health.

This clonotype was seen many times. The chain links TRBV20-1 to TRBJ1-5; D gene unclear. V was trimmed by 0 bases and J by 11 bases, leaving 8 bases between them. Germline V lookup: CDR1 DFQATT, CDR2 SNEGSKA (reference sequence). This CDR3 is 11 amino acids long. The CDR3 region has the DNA TGCAGTGCTAGAGATAGGAGGGCCCAGCATTTT. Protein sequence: CSARDRRAQHF.

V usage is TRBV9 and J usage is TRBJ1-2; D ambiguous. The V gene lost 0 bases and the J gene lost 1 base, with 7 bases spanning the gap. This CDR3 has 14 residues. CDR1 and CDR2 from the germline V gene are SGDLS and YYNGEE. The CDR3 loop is CASSVARLNYGYTF. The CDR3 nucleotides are TGTGCCAGCAGCGTAGCCAGACTTAACTATGGCTACACCTTC.

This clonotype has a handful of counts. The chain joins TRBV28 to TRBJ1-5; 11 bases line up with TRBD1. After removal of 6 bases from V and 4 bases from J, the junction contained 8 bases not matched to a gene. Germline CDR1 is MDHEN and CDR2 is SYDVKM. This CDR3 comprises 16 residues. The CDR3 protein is CASRLPGTGGNQPQHF. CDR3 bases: TGTGCCAGCAGACTACCCGGGACAGGGGGGAATCAGCCCCAGCATTTT.

The CDR3 loop is CASTRDFNEKLFF. Here the CDR3 DNA reads TGTGCCAGCACCAGGGACTTTAATGAAAAACTGTTTTTT. The rearrangement joins TRBV7-2 to TRBJ1-4; tentative D call: TRBD1 (5 bases). V was cut by 7 bases and J by 4 bases, with 10 bases left in between. The germline V gene encodes CDR1 SGHTA and CDR2 FQGNSA. This CDR3 spans 13 amino acids.

CDR3 protein: CASSDGAGNYGYTF. CDR3 bases: TGTGCCAGCAGTGATGGGGCAGGGAACTATGGCTACACCTTC. V gene TRBV2 combines with J gene TRBJ1-2, with D maybe TRBD1 (5 bases). This CDR3 has 14 residues. V was pared by 3 bases and J by 2 bases, with 10 bases between. Germline assignment: CDR1 SNHLY and CDR2 FYNNEI. The whole variable domain, remainder taken from reference TRBV2 and TRBJ1-2, is EPEVTQTPSHQVTQMGQEVILRCVPISNHLYFYWYRQILGQKVEFLVSFYNNEISEKSEIFDDQFSVERPDGSNFTLKIRSTKLEDSAMYFCASSDGAGNYGYTFGSGTRLTVV.

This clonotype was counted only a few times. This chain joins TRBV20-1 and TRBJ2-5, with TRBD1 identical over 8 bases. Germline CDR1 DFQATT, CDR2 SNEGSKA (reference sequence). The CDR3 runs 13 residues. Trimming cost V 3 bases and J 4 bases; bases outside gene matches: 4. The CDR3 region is CSARGQAGETQYF. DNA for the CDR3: TGCAGTGCTAGGGGACAGGCGGGAGAGACCCAGTACTTC.

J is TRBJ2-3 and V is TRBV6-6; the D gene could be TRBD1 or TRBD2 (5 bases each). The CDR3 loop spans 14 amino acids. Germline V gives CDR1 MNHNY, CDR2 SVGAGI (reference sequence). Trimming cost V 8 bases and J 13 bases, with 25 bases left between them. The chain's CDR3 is CASRAPGPVTQKYF. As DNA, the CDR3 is TGTGCCAGCCGAGCCCCGGGACCAGTAACCCAAAAGTATTTT.

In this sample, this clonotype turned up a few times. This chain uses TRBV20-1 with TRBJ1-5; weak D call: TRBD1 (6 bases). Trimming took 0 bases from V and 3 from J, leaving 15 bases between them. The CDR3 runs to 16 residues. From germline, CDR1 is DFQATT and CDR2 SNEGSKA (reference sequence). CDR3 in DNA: TGCAGTGCTAGAGACCCCCAGGGGCCTATCAATCAGCCCCAGCATTTT. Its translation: CSARDPQGPINQPQHF.

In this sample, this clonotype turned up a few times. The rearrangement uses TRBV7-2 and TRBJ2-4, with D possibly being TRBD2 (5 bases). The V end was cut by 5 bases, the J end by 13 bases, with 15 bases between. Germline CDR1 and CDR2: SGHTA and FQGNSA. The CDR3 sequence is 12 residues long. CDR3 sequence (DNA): TGTGCCAGCAGCACCGTATCCTGGGAGCAGTACTTC. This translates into CASSTVSWEQYF.

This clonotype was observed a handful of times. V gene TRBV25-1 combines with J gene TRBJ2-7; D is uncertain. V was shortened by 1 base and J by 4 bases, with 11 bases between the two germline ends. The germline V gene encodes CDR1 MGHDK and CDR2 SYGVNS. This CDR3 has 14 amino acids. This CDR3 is CASSESFRGYEQYF. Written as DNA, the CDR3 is TGTGCCAGCAGTGAATCCTTCCGAGGATACGAGCAGTACTTC.

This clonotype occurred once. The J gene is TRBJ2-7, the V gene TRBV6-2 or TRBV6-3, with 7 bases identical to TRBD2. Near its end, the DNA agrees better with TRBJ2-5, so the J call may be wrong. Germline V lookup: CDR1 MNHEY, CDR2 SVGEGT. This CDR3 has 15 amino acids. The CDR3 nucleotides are TGTGCCAGCAGTAGGGAGACTAGCCGAAGGGAGACCCAGTACTTC. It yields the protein CASSRETSRRETQYF.

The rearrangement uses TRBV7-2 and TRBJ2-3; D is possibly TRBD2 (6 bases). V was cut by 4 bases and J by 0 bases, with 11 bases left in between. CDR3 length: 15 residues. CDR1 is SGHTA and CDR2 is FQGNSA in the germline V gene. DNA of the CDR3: TGTGCCAGCAGCTCCGTCGGGACTAGCACAGATACGCAGTATTTT. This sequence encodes CASSSVGTSTDTQYF. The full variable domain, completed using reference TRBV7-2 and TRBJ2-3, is GAGVSQSPSNKVTEKGKDVELRCDPISGHTALYWYRQSLGQGLEFLIYFQGNSAPDKSGLPSDRFSAERTGGSVSTLTIQRTQQEDSAVYLCASSSVGTSTDTQYFGPGTRLTVL.

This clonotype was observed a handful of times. The DNA for the CDR3 is TGTGCCAGCAGCGAGACACCCAACACCGGGGAGCTGTTTTTT. It yields the protein CASSETPNTGELFF. This chain links TRBV2 with TRBJ2-2, with no clear D. V was cut by 6 bases and J by 2 bases, with 10 bases left in between. The CDR3 runs to 14 residues. Germline CDR1 and CDR2: SNHLY and FYNNEI.

The CDR3 bases are TGCGCCAGCAGCTTGGCGGCAGGGAAGGGGTATGGCTACACCTTC. It translates to CASSLAAGKGYGYTF. The genes are TRBV5-1 and TRBJ1-2; TRBD1 is a possible D gene (5 bases). Trimming stripped 0 bases from V and 5 bases from J, with 14 bases between. In germline, CDR1 is SGHRS, CDR2 YFSETQ. The CDR3 runs to 15 residues.

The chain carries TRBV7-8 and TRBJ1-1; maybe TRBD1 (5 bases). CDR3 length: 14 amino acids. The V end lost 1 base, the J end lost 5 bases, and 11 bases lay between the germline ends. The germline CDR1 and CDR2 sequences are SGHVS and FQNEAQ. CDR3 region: CASSLEMGVTEAFF. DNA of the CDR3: TGTGCCAGCAGCTTAGAAATGGGGGTGACTGAAGCTTTCTTT. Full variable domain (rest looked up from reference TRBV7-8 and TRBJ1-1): GAGVSQSPRYKVAKRGQDVALRCDPISGHVSLFWYQQALGQGPEFLTYFQNEAQLDKSGLPSDRFFAERPEGSVSTLKIQRTQQEDSAVYLCASSLEMGVTEAFFGQGTRLTVV.

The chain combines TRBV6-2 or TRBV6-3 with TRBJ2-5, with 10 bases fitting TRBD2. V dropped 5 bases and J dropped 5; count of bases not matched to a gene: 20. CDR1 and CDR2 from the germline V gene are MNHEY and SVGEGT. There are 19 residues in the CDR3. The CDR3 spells CASSRLPRHTGLAWETQYF. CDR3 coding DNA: TGTGCCAGCAGTCGCCTTCCCCGCCATACGGGACTAGCGTGGGAGACCCAGTACTTC.

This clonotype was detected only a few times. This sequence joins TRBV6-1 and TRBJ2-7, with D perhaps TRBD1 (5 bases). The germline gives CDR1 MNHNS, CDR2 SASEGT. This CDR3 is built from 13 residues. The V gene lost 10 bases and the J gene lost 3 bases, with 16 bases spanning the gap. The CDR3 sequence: CATARTQGYEQYF. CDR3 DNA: TGTGCCACCGCGAGAACCCAGGGCTACGAGCAGTACTTC.

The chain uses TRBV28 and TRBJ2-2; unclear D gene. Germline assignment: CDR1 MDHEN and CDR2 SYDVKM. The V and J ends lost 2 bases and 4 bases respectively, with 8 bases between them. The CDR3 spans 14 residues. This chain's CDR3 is CASSLNRATGELFF. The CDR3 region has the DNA TGTGCCAGCAGTTTAAACCGTGCCACCGGGGAGCTGTTTTTT.

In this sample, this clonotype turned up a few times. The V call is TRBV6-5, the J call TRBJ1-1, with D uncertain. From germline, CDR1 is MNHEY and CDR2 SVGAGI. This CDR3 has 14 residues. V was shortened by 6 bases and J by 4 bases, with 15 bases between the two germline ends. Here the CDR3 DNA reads TGTGCCAGCAGCCCCCCGCCCGGGAGCACTGAAGCTTTCTTT. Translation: CASSPPPGSTEAFF.

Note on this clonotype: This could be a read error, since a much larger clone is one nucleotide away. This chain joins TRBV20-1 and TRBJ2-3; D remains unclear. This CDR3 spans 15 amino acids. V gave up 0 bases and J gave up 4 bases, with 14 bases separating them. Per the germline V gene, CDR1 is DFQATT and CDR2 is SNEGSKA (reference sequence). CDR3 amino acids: CSARDTWSKADTQYF. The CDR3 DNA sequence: TGCAGTGCTAGAGATACGTGGAGCAAGGCAGATACGCAGTATTTT.

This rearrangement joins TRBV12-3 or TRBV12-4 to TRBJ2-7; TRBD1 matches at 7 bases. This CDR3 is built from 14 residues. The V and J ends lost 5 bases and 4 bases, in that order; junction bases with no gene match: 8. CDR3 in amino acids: CASSRETGWYEQYF. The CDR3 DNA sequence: TGTGCCAGCAGTCGAGAGACAGGGTGGTACGAGCAGTACTTC.

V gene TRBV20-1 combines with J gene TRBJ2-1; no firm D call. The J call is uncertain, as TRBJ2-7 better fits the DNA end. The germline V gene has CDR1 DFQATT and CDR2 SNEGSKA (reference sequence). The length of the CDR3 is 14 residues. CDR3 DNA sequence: TGCAGTGCTAGGAGCCTGCGCTCCTACAATGAGCAGTACTTC. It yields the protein CSARSLRSYNEQYF.

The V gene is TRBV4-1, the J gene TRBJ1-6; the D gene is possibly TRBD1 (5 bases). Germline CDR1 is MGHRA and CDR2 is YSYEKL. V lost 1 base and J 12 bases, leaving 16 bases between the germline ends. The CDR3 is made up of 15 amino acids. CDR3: CASSQALGRVEPLHF. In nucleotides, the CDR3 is TGCGCCAGCAGCCAAGCTCTGGGCAGGGTAGAACCCCTCCACTTT.

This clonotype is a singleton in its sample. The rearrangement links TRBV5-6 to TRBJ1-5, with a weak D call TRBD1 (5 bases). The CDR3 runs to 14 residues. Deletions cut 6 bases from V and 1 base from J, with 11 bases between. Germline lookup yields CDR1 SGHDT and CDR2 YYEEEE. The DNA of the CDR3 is TGTGCCAGCAACCGCCGGGGGAGCAATCAGCCCCAGCATTTT. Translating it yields CASNRRGSNQPQHF. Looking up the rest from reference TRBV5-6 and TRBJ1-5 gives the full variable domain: DAGVTQSPTHLIKTRGQQVTLRCSPKSGHDTVSWYQQALGQGPQFIFQYYEEEERQRGNFPDRFSGHQFPNYSSELNVNALLLGDSALYLCASNRRGSNQPQHFGDGTRLSIL.